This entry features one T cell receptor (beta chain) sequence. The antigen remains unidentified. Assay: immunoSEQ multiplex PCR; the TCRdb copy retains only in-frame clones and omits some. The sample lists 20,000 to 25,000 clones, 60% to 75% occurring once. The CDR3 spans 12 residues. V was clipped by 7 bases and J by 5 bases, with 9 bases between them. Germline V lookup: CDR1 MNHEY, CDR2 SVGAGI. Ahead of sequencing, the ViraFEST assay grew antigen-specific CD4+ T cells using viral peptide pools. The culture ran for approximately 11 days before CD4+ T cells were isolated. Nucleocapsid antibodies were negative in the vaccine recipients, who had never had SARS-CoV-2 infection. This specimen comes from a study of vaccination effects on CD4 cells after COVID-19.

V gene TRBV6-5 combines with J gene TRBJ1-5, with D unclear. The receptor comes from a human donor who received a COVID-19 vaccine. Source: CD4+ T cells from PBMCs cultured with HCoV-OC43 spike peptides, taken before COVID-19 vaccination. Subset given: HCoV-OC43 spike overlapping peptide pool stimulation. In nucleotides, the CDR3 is TGTGCCAGCAAGGAACAGTATCAGCCCCAGCATTTT. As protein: CASKEQYQPQHF.